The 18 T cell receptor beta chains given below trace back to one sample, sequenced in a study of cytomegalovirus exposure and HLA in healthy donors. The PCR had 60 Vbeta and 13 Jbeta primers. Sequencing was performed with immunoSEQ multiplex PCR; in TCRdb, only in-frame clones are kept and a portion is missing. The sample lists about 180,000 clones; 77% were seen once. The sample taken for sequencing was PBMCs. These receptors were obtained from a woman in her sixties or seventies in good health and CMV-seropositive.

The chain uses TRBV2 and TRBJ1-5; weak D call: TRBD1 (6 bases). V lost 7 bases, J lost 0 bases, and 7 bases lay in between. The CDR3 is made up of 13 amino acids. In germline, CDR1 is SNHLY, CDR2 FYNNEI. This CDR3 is CASKQGSNQPQHF. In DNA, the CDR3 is TGTGCCAGCAAACAGGGTAGCAATCAGCCCCAGCATTTT. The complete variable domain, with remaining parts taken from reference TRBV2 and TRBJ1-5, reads EPEVTQTPSHQVTQMGQEVILRCVPISNHLYFYWYRQILGQKVEFLVSFYNNEISEKSEIFDDQFSVERPDGSNFTLKIRSTKLEDSAMYFCASKQGSNQPQHFGDGTRLSIL.

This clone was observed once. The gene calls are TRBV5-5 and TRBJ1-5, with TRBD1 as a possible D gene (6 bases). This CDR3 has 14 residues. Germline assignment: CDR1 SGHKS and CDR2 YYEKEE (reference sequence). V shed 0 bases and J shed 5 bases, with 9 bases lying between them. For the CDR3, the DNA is TGTGCCAGCAGCTTGGCAGGGGTTGATCAGCCCCAGCATTTT. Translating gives CASSLAGVDQPQHF.

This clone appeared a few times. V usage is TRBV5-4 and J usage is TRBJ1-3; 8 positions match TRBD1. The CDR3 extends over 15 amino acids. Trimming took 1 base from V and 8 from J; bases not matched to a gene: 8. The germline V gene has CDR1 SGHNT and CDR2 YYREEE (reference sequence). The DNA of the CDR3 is TGTGCCAGCAGCTTGAGAGGACAGGGTGTACACACCATATATTTT. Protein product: CASSLRGQGVHTIYF.

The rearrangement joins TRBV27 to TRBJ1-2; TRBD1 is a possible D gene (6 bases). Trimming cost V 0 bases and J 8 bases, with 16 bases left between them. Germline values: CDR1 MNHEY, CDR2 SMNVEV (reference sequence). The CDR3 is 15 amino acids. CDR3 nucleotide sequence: TGTGCCAGCAGTTTATCTCCCTGGACAGAAGCGGGCTACACCTTC. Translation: CASSLSPWTEAGYTF.

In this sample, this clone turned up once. The CDR3 nucleotides read TGTGCCAGCAGCCAACTAACCTCCGAACAGGGGGTAGCGCAGTATTTT. It encodes CASSQLTSEQGVAQYF. J is TRBJ2-3 and V is TRBV4-2, with 8 bases that match TRBD1. Germline loops: CDR1 LGHNA, CDR2 YNFKEQ. The CDR3 extends over 16 amino acids. V lost 2 bases, J lost 10 bases, and 14 bases stayed unmatched.

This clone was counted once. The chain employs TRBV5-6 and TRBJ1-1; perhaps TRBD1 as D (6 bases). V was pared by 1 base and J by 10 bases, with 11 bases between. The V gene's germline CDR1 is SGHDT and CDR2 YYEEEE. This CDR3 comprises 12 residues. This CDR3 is CASSLPQGRAFF. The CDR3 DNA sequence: TGTGCCAGCAGCTTGCCACAGGGACGAGCTTTCTTT.

The CDR3 is CASSFSGGRNTEAFF. The DNA for the CDR3 is TGTGCCAGCAGTTTCTCCGGGGGGCGGAACACTGAAGCTTTCTTT. The genes are TRBV28 and TRBJ1-1; D is possibly TRBD1 (6 bases). The CDR3 has 15 residues. The germline V gene has CDR1 MDHEN and CDR2 SYDVKM. V lost 3 bases to trimming and J lost 1 base, with 12 bases between them.

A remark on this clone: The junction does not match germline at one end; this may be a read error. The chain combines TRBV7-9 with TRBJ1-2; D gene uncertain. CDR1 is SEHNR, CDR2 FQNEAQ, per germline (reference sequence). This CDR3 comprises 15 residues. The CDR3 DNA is TGTTCCAGCAGCTCCCAGAGAAGGAGTACGGATGGCTACACCTTC. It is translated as CSSSSQRRSTDGYTF.

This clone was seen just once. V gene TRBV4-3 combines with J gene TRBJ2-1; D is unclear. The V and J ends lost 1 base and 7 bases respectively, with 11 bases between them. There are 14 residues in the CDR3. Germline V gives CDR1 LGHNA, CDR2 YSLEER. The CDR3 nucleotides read TGCGCCAGCAGCCAAGTTAAGGCGGTAAATGAGCAGTTCTTC. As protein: CASSQVKAVNEQFF.

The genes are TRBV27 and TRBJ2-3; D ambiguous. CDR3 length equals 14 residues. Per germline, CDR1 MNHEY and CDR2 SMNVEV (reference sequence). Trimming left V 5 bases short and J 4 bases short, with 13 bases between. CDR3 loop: CASSMGQQSDTQYF. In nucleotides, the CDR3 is TGTGCCAGCAGTATGGGCCAGCAATCAGATACGCAGTATTTT.

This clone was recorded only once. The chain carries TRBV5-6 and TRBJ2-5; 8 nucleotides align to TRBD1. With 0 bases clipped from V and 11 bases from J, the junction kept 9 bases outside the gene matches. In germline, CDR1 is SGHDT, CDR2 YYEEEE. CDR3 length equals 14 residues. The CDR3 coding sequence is TGTGCCAGCAGCTTGGTGCAGGGGGCGAGGGAGCAGTACTTC. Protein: CASSLVQGAREQYF.

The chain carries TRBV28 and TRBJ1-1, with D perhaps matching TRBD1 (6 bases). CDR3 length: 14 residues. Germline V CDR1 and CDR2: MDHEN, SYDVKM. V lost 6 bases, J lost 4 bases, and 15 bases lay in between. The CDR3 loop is CASSIGQTSTEAFF. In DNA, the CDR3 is TGTGCCAGCAGCATAGGACAGACATCCACTGAAGCTTTCTTT.

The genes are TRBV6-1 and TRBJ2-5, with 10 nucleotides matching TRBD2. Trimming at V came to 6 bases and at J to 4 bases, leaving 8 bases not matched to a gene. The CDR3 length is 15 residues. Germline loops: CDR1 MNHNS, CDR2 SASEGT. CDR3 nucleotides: TGTGCCAGCAGGGAACTAGCGGGGTTCCCAGAGACCCAGTACTTC. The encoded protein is CASRELAGFPETQYF.

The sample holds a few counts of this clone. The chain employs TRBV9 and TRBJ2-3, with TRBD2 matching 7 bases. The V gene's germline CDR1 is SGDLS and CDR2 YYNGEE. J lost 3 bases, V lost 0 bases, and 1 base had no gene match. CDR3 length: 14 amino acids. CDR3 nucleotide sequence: TGTGCCAGCAGCGTAGATAGCGGGACAGATACGCAGTATTTT. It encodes CASSVDSGTDTQYF. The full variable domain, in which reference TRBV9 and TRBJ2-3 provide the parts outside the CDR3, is DSGVTQTPKHLITATGQRVTLRCSPRSGDLSVYWYQQSLDQGLQFLIQYYNGEERAKGNILERFSAQQFPDLHSELNLSSLELGDSALYFCASSVDSGTDTQYFGPGTRLTVL.

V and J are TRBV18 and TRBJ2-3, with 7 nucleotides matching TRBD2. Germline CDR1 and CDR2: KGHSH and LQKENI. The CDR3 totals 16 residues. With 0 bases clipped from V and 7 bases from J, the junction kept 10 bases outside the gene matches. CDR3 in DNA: TGTGCCAGCTCACCACCGGGGGGGATTGGAGTAAATACGCAGTATTTT. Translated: CASSPPGGIGVNTQYF.

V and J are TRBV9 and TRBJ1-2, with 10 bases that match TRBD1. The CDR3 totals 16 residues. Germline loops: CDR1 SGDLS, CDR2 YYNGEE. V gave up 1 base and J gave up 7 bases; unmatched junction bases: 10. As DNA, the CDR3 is TGTGCCAGCAGCGTAACCGGGACAGGGGTAGTGGGTGGCTACACCTTC. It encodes CASSVTGTGVVGGYTF. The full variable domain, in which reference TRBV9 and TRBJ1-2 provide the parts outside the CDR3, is DSGVTQTPKHLITATGQRVTLRCSPRSGDLSVYWYQQSLDQGLQFLIQYYNGEERAKGNILERFSAQQFPDLHSELNLSSLELGDSALYFCASSVTGTGVVGGYTFGSGTRLTVV.

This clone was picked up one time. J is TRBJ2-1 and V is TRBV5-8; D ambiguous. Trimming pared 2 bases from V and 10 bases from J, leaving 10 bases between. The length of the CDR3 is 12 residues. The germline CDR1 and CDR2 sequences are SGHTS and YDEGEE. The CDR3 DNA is TGTGCCAGCAGCTTATTAGCCCGGGAGCAGTTCTTC. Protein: CASSLLAREQFF.

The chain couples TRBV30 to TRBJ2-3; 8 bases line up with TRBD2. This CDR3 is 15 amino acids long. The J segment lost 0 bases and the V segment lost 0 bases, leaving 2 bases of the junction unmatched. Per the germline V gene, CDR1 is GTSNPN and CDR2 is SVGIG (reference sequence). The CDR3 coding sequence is TGTGCCTGGAGTGTCGAGCGGGGGAGCACAGATACGCAGTATTTT. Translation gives CAWSVERGSTDTQYF.